The next 20 T cell receptor beta chains were all read from a single sample in a study of OX40 agonist ivuxolimab in advanced cancers. Sequenced by immunoSEQ multiplex PCR; TCRdb stores in-frame clones only, minus some. The repertoire holds some 74,000 clones, with approximately 85% as singletons. Material: CD4+ or CD8+ T cells sorted from blood, obtained in a trial of the OX40 agonist ivuxolimab. Source of these receptors: an adult with an advanced solid tumor such as melanoma, head and neck, liver or kidney cancer.

The chain links TRBV9 to TRBJ2-7; D assignment may be TRBD1 or TRBD2 (5 bases each). The ends were cut back, 0 bases at V and 6 bases at J, with 10 bases in the middle. The germline gives CDR1 SGDLS, CDR2 YYNGEE. The CDR3 contains 13 residues. This CDR3 is CASSVAWGSEQYF. CDR3 nucleotides: TGTGCCAGCAGCGTAGCTTGGGGGTCCGAGCAGTACTTC.

This rearrangement joins TRBV5-6 to TRBJ2-1; D is undetermined. Per the germline V gene, CDR1 is SGHDT and CDR2 is YYEEEE. This CDR3 region has 18 residues. Between the trimmed V and J ends, which lost 2 bases and 0 bases, there was a span of 18 bases. The CDR3 sequence: CASSFLWSQPSSYNEQFF. CDR3 DNA: TGTGCCAGCAGCTTCCTGTGGTCTCAACCTAGCTCCTACAATGAGCAGTTCTTC.

This sequence joins TRBV5-4 and TRBJ2-3, with D uncertain. The ends were cut back, 1 base at V and 6 bases at J, with 9 bases in the middle. Germline V gene lookup returns CDR1 SGHNT and CDR2 YYREEE (reference sequence). The CDR3 is made up of 13 amino acids. Written as DNA, the CDR3 is TGTGCCAGCAGCTTGCGCCCGGCGGATACGCAGTATTTT. Amino acids: CASSLRPADTQYF.

This clone has more than one count but fewer than ten. The chain is built from TRBV5-6 and TRBJ2-3; TRBD2 aligns across 8 bases. The germline V gene encodes CDR1 SGHDT and CDR2 YYEEEE. The CDR3 consists of 17 residues. V lost 0 bases to trimming and J lost 2 bases; unmatched junction nucleotides: 8. The CDR3 spells CASSLDGSGGFTDTQYF. The CDR3 DNA is TGTGCCAGCAGCTTGGACGGCAGCGGGGGATTCACAGATACGCAGTATTTT.

This clone was seen just once. This rearrangement joins TRBV18 to TRBJ2-2; D might be TRBD1 or TRBD2, each matching 5 bases. CDR3 length: 15 residues. Germline CDR1 and CDR2: KGHSH and LQKENI. With 4 bases removed from V and 1 base from J, the gap between germline ends came to 10 bases. The CDR3 here is CASSLRDGNTGELFF. The CDR3 DNA sequence: TGTGCCAGCTCACTCCGGGACGGGAACACCGGGGAGCTGTTTTTT.

The chain combines TRBV5-5 with TRBJ1-2, with 7 nucleotides matching TRBD1. V shed 6 bases, J shed 4 bases, and the junction held 6 bases outside the gene matches. The CDR3 contains 13 residues. Germline-derived CDR1 and CDR2 are SGHKS and YYEKEE (reference sequence). Written as DNA, the CDR3 is TGTGCCAGCACCCACCAGGGGGGCTATGGCTACACCTTC. Its translation: CASTHQGGYGYTF.

V and J are TRBV7-9 and TRBJ1-1; no firm D call. This CDR3 contains 12 residues. Germline V gene sequence: CDR1 SEHNR, CDR2 FQNEAQ (reference sequence). The V end lost 5 bases, the J end lost 11 bases, and 15 bases lay between the germline ends. CDR3 sequence reads: CASSIMPRKAFF. CDR3 coding DNA: TGTGCCAGCAGCATTATGCCCAGGAAGGCTTTCTTT.

The chain couples TRBV30 to TRBJ1-5; 9 bases agree with TRBD1. With V trimmed by 1 base and J by 7 bases, 2 bases remained unmatched. The CDR3 consists of 13 residues. Per germline, CDR1 GTSNPN and CDR2 SVGIG (reference sequence). CDR3 loop: CAWSGQGEQPQHF. CDR3 coding DNA: TGTGCCTGGAGTGGACAGGGGGAGCAGCCCCAGCATTTT.

The rearrangement joins TRBV18 to TRBJ1-1, with TRBD1 matching 9 bases. The CDR3 covers 15 residues. Losses at the gene ends were 3 bases for V and 0 bases for J; bases not matched to a gene: 2. From germline, CDR1 is KGHSH and CDR2 LQKENI. The CDR3 DNA reads TGTGCCAGCTCACCCGGGACAGGGATGAACACTGAAGCTTTCTTT. Translating gives CASSPGTGMNTEAFF.

V and J are TRBV30 and TRBJ2-7; D is ambiguous. The V gene's germline CDR1 is GTSNPN and CDR2 SVGIG (reference sequence). Trimming took off 1 base at V and 3 bases at J, with 10 bases between the two ends. The CDR3 contains 13 residues. The CDR3, as DNA: TGTGCCTGGAGTGGTGGTCTAGACTACGAGCAGTACTTC. It yields the protein CAWSGGLDYEQYF.

This chain links TRBV5-4 with TRBJ2-1; 9 positions agree with TRBD1. The CDR3 covers 15 residues. Trimming cost V 4 bases and J 2 bases; bases outside gene matches: 4. The germline CDR1 and CDR2 sequences are SGHNT and YYREEE (reference sequence). CDR3 region: CASSPRQGAYNEQFF. DNA for the CDR3: TGTGCCAGCAGCCCCCGACAGGGGGCCTACAATGAGCAGTTCTTC.

The chain has TRBV9 and TRBJ2-2, with D possibly TRBD2 on 6 matching bases. Germline loops: CDR1 SGDLS, CDR2 YYNGEE. CDR3 length equals 15 residues. V lost 0 bases, J lost 7 bases, and 13 bases lay in between. The CDR3 DNA follows: TGTGCCAGCAGCGTAGGGAGGGACGGACGCGGGGAGCTGTTTTTT. Amino acid sequence: CASSVGRDGRGELFF.

The genes are TRBV6-1 and TRBJ1-6; D uncertain. CDR1 MNHNS and CDR2 SASEGT come from the germline V gene. CDR3 length: 15 amino acids. V was cut by 3 bases and J by 7 bases, with 13 bases left in between. CDR3 loop: CASSDTGLRNSPLHF. As DNA, the CDR3 is TGTGCCAGCAGTGACACCGGCCTCAGGAATTCACCCCTCCACTTT.

The rearrangement links TRBV29-1 to TRBJ1-4, with D perhaps matching TRBD1 (5 bases). Trimming removed 4 bases from V and 5 bases from J, with 11 bases in between. This CDR3 has 13 residues. The V gene's germline CDR1 is SQVTM and CDR2 ANQGSEA. The CDR3 DNA reads as TGCAGCGTTGTGCAGGGCTTGAATGAAAAACTGTTTTTT. As protein: CSVVQGLNEKLFF.

This clone turned up a few times. This chain joins TRBV7-9 and TRBJ2-7; a weak D match, TRBD2 (5 bases). In germline, CDR1 is SEHNR, CDR2 FQNEAQ (reference sequence). Trimming cost V 5 bases and J 2 bases, with 10 bases left between them. There are 13 residues in the CDR3. The CDR3 sequence is CASSAPGTYEQYF. In DNA, the CDR3 is TGTGCCAGCAGCGCGCCGGGGACCTACGAGCAGTACTTC.

This clone was detected once. The chain uses TRBV18 and TRBJ2-7; unclear D gene. The CDR3 runs to 14 residues. Trimming pared 1 base from V and 3 bases from J, leaving 10 bases between. CDR1 and CDR2 from the germline V gene are KGHSH and LQKENI. CDR3 amino acids: CASSPQETGYEQYF. CDR3 coding DNA: TGTGCCAGCTCACCACAAGAAACCGGCTACGAGCAGTACTTC.

The chain uses TRBV30 and TRBJ1-6; D ambiguous. Germline V gene lookup returns CDR1 GTSNPN and CDR2 SVGIG (reference sequence). V lost 2 bases and J lost 5, with 7 bases in between. CDR3 length equals 13 residues. The CDR3 DNA sequence: TGTGCCTGGAGTCCATCGGATAATTCACCCCTCCACTTT. This encodes CAWSPSDNSPLHF.

The chain has TRBV30 and TRBJ1-5; TRBD1 aligns across 10 bases. The length of the CDR3 is 14 residues. In germline, CDR1 is GTSNPN, CDR2 SVGIG (reference sequence). V shed 5 bases and J 4 bases; nucleotides not matched to a gene: 5. CDR3 sequence reads: CAWCGQGGNQPQHF. The CDR3 DNA reads as TGTGCCTGGTGCGGACAGGGGGGGAATCAGCCCCAGCATTTT.

V usage is TRBV18 and J usage is TRBJ2-5; TRBD2 agrees at 8 bases. Germline V gene sequence: CDR1 KGHSH, CDR2 LQKENI. CDR3 length equals 17 residues. Unmatched junction bases numbered 11, after V lost 0 bases and J lost 5 bases. The CDR3 spells CASSPPVSGLVSETQYF. For the CDR3, the DNA is TGTGCCAGCTCACCACCGGTTTCGGGACTAGTCTCGGAGACCCAGTACTTC.

This rearrangement joins TRBV7-3 to TRBJ2-3, with TRBD1 identical over 7 bases. This CDR3 has 15 amino acids. From germline, CDR1 is SGHTA and CDR2 FQGTGA. V was pared by 2 bases and J by 3 bases, with 5 bases of the junction left unmatched. CDR3 protein: CASSLSGQKTDTQYF. The CDR3 DNA is TGTGCCAGCAGCTTATCGGGACAGAAAACAGATACGCAGTATTTT.